What follows are 8 T cell receptor beta chains derived from one specimen sequenced in a study of T cell repertoires in cytomegalovirus infection. Their specific antigens are unknown. From the reads, TCRdb called clonotypes with MiXCR, one entry per CDR3 protein. The sample holds roughly 350,000 distinct CDR3 sequences, about 35% seen once. The sample consisted of cultured PBMCs, taken from culture after CMV antigen stimulation. These receptors originate from a human donor in good health (CMV status not recorded). Some clones in this sample may be carry-over from other donors' samples.

A note on this clonotype: At one end, the junction sequence differs from germline, possibly due to a read error. The DNA of the CDR3 is TGCGCCAGCAGCCAGGAAAAGGGGGGGGCCCAACATTTGGTTCAGTGCTTC. This translates into CASSQEKGGAQHLVQCF. The chain is built from TRBV4-1 and TRBJ2-1, with D possibly matching TRBD2 (7 bases). This CDR3 has 17 residues. The germline V gene encodes CDR1 MGHRA and CDR2 YSYEKL.

This clonotype was seen more than once but under ten times. This chain joins TRBV27 and TRBJ1-4; 7 nucleotides match TRBD1. J was trimmed by 5 bases and V by 6 bases; bases with no gene match: 9. This CDR3 is 15 amino acids long. Germline CDR1 and CDR2: MNHEY and SMNVEV (reference sequence). In DNA, the CDR3 is TGTGCCAGCAGCCGTAGGACAGGCTCAAATGAAAAACTGTTTTTT. Residues: CASSRRTGSNEKLFF.

The V and J genes are TRBV28 and TRBJ1-1; D remains ambiguous. CDR3 length: 14 amino acids. Germline V gene data show CDR1 as MDHEN and CDR2 as SYDVKM. Trimming removed 6 bases from V and 2 bases from J, with 13 bases in between. The CDR3 reads CASSLQAFNTEAFF. The CDR3 DNA reads TGTGCCAGCAGCCTCCAAGCCTTCAACACTGAAGCTTTCTTT.

This clonotype was observed a few times. The genes are TRBV6-2 or TRBV6-3 and TRBJ2-4; TRBD1 matches 7 bases. Germline trimming cut 5 bases from V and 0 bases from J; bases unmatched to any gene: 4. CDR1 and CDR2 (germline): MNHEY, SVGEGT. CDR3 length equals 15 residues. This CDR3 reads CASSPQGRAKNIQYF. The CDR3 DNA reads as TGTGCCAGCAGTCCACAGGGGAGAGCCAAAAACATTCAGTACTTC.

In its sample, this clonotype was seen a few times. The chain is built from TRBV11-2 and TRBJ2-1, with D maybe TRBD1 (6 bases). Germline assignment: CDR1 SGHAT and CDR2 FQNNGV. The CDR3 sequence is 15 residues long. V was cut by 5 bases and J by 7 bases, with 18 bases left in between. As DNA, the CDR3 is TGTGCCAGCAGCCTCAGGGGCCTAGTCGGGAATGAGCAGTTCTTC. Its protein is CASSLRGLVGNEQFF.

This clonotype was seen many times. The chain couples TRBV27 to TRBJ2-7; the D is unclear. Germline V gene sequence: CDR1 MNHEY, CDR2 SMNVEV (reference sequence). There are 13 residues in the CDR3. The V and J ends lost 0 bases and 1 base respectively, with 4 bases between them. The CDR3 DNA is TGTGCCAGCAGTTTATCCCTGTCCTACGAGCAGTACTTC. It codes for CASSLSLSYEQYF.

The table lists this clonotype with a few counts. This chain links TRBV7-2 with TRBJ2-2; possibly TRBD1 for D (6 bases). From germline, CDR1 is SGHTA and CDR2 FQGNSA. The V end was cut by 2 bases, the J end by 7 bases, with 14 bases between. The CDR3 has 15 residues. In DNA form, the CDR3 reads TGTGCCAGCAGCTTACTACAGGGAAGTAGCGGGGAGCTGTTTTTT. Translation: CASSLLQGSSGELFF. Full variable domain (missing parts from reference TRBV7-2 and TRBJ2-2): GAGVSQSPSNKVTEKGKDVELRCDPISGHTALYWYRQSLGQGLEFLIYFQGNSAPDKSGLPSDRFSAERTGGSVSTLTIQRTQQEDSAVYLCASSLLQGSSGELFFGEGSRLTVL.

The genes are TRBV6-5 and TRBJ2-2; D possibly corresponds to TRBD1 (5 bases). V lost 6 bases and J 2 bases, leaving 16 bases between the germline ends. Germline CDR1 MNHEY, CDR2 SVGAGI. This CDR3 spans 16 amino acids. CDR3 amino acids: CASRRQIVPNTGELFF. The DNA of the CDR3 is TGTGCCAGCAGGAGACAGATCGTACCAAACACCGGGGAGCTGTTTTTT.